This T cell receptor (beta chain) was recorded in a study of radiotherapy plus CTLA-4 blockade in lung cancer. Study as a whole: With roughly 28% of patients having disease control, objective responses were seen in about 17%. General study points: The best predictor of response was reported to be early blood T cell clone dynamics, with interferon-beta. Clones of tumor-derived TCRs expanded in blood after radiotherapy plus ipilimumab.

The CDR3 totals 17 residues. The V gene's germline CDR1 is MGHRA and CDR2 YSYEKL. The V segment lost 1 base and the J segment 2 bases; nucleotides outside the gene matches: 8. A remark on this clone: Its antigen is undetermined.

Sequencing was performed with immunoSEQ multiplex PCR; in TCRdb, only in-frame clones are kept and a portion is missing. The data hold roughly 44,000 clones, with nearly 90% observed a single time. Material: peripheral blood, obtained from a patient treated with radiotherapy plus ipilimumab. The sequence derives from a human donor with non-small cell lung cancer whose response to radiotherapy plus ipilimumab could not be evaluated. V is TRBV4-1 and J is TRBJ1-2; 9 nucleotides match TRBD1. The CDR3 DNA reads as TGCGCCAGCAGCCAAGCCGGGACAGGGCTGGGGAACTATGGCTACACCTTC. Encoded protein: CASSQAGTGLGNYGYTF.